This TCR beta chain was captured by sequencing in a study of CD8+CD57+ T cells in acquired aplastic anemia. Overall study results and limits: Patients and controls turned out to have 25 to 35 CD8+ CDR3 sequences in common.

Profiling of TCR beta VDJ combinations and CDR3 sequences used genomic DNA as template. TCRdb independently ran MiXCR on the reads; one entry per CDR3 protein. The sample holds some 160,000 distinct CDR3 sequences; about 50% are singletons and the top ten take about 30%. The V gene's germline CDR1 is DFQATT and CDR2 SNEGSKA (reference sequence). Trimming removed 5 bases from V and 4 bases from J; junction bases left unmatched: 10. This CDR3 spans 14 amino acids. Concerning this clonotype itself: Its specificity is not known.

Before being chosen for sequencing, patients had shown CD8+CD57+ cell expansion by flow cytometry. The chain joins TRBV20-1 to TRBJ2-7; 8 bases match TRBD2. The TCR sequence derives from a human donor with aplastic anemia. Sequencing was performed on sorted CD4+, CD8+, or CD8+CD57+ T cells (not recorded which) from PBMCs. The CDR3 sequence: CSARGGEGPYEQYF. The CDR3 nucleotides read TGCAGTGCTCGGGGGGGGGAGGGCCCATACGAGCAGTACTTC.